The rows below give T cell receptor beta chains drawn from one sample of a study of T cells in Graves' hyperthyroidism and ophthalmopathy. TCRdb called the multiplex PCR reads again in MiXCR, with one record for every CDR3 protein. Counted here are over 300,000 distinct CDR3 sequences, about an eighth occurring once; the ten biggest clones make up roughly 35%. Sequencing used blood. The receptor source for this set is a middle-aged woman with Graves' ophthalmopathy. Each CDR3 is given with its conserved first and last residue. A D gene is named only where the DNA matches it firmly. Clone size is given for some rows only: seen once, a few or many times, or a class if the clone is expanded.

D gene: TRBD1
V gene: TRBV2
clone size: many
J gene: TRBJ1-1
CDR3 DNA: TGTGCCAGCAGTGAAGGGGGACAGTACACTGAAGCTTTCTTT
CDR3 protein: CASSEGGQYTEAFF

D gene: -
V gene: TRBV15
clone size: many
J gene: TRBJ1-5
CDR3 DNA: TGTGCCACCAGCGCAACAGGGTATAGCAATCAGCCCCAGCATTTT
CDR3 protein: CATSATGYSNQPQHF

D gene: -
V gene: TRBV7-2
clone size: few
J gene: TRBJ1-2
CDR3 DNA: TGTGCCAGCAGCTCCGACCCGAAGGGGGTTGGCTACACCTTC
CDR3 protein: CASSSDPKGVGYTF

D gene: -
V gene: TRBV28
clone size: many
J gene: TRBJ2-1
CDR3 DNA: TGTGCCAGCAGTTTGGGGACGTCCCCCTACAATGAGCAGTTCTTC
CDR3 protein: CASSLGTSPYNEQFF

D gene: -
V gene: TRBV6-1
clone size: many
J gene: TRBJ1-1
CDR3 DNA: TGTGCCAGCAGTGAAAGAAGGGAAGCTTTCTTT
CDR3 protein: CASSERREAFF

D gene: TRBD2
V gene: TRBV27
clone size: many
J gene: TRBJ2-7
CDR3 DNA: TGTGCCAGCAGTTACCGGGAGGACTACGAGCAGTACTTC
CDR3 protein: CASSYREDYEQYF

D gene: -
V gene: TRBV3-1
clone size: many
J gene: TRBJ2-7
CDR3 DNA: TGTGCCAGCAGCCCAGGCACTAGCCCTACCTACGAGCAGTACTTC
CDR3 protein: CASSPGTSPTYEQYF

D gene: TRBD1
V gene: TRBV3-1
clone size: many
J gene: TRBJ1-6
CDR3 DNA: TGTGCCAGCAGCCAAGGGGACAGGGGGAATTCACCCCTCCACTTT
CDR3 protein: CASSQGDRGNSPLHF

D gene: TRBD2
V gene: TRBV20-1
clone size: -
J gene: TRBJ2-3
CDR3 DNA: TGCAGTGCCTACCCTCTAGCGGGAGGGACAGATACGCAGTATTTT
CDR3 protein: CSAYPLAGGTDTQYF

D gene: -
V gene: TRBV12-3/TRBV12-4
clone size: many
J gene: TRBJ1-2
CDR3 DNA: TGTGCCAGCAGTTCAACGACGGCGATTCACTATGGCTACACCTTC
CDR3 protein: CASSSTTAIHYGYTF

D gene: -
V gene: TRBV6-1
clone size: many
J gene: TRBJ1-2
CDR3 DNA: TGTGCCAGCAGGTCCGGGACGAGGGGCTATGGCTACACCTTC
CDR3 protein: CASRSGTRGYGYTF

D gene: TRBD2
V gene: TRBV11-2
clone size: few
J gene: TRBJ2-7
CDR3 DNA: TGTGCCAGCAGCTCGACTAGCGGGAGGGACGAGCAGTACTTC
CDR3 protein: CASSSTSGRDEQYF

D gene: TRBD2
V gene: TRBV5-1
clone size: -
J gene: TRBJ2-2
CDR3 DNA: TGCGCCAGCAGCAGGACTAGCGGGGCGAACACCGGGGAGCTGTTTTTT
CDR3 protein: CASSRTSGANTGELFF

D gene: TRBD1
V gene: TRBV28
clone size: many
J gene: TRBJ2-5
CDR3 DNA: TGTGCCAGCAGTCCTGGGACAGGGACTGGAGAGACCCAGTACTTC
CDR3 protein: CASSPGTGTGETQYF

D gene: -
V gene: TRBV3-1
clone size: few
J gene: TRBJ2-2
CDR3 DNA: TGTGCCAGCAGCCAAGTCCGGGGGAGTACCACCGGGGAGCTGTTTTTT
CDR3 protein: CASSQVRGSTTGELFF

D gene: TRBD1
V gene: TRBV11-3
clone size: many
J gene: TRBJ1-2
CDR3 DNA: TGTGCCAGCAGCTTTTCAGGGTCCACAGGGGACTATGGCTACACCTTC
CDR3 protein: CASSFSGSTGDYGYTF

D gene: TRBD2
V gene: TRBV7-6
clone size: many
J gene: TRBJ2-5
CDR3 DNA: TGTGCCAGCAGCTTGCTAGCGGGAAGGACCATGCTAGAGACCCAGTACTTC
CDR3 protein: CASSLLAGRTMLETQYF

D gene: -
V gene: TRBV13
clone size: many
J gene: TRBJ1-1
CDR3 DNA: TGTGCCAGCAGCTTAGGGCGCGCAGCCCTAGAAGCTTTCTTT
CDR3 protein: CASSLGRAALEAFF

D gene: -
V gene: TRBV20-1
clone size: few
J gene: TRBJ2-5
CDR3 DNA: TGCAGTGCTAGAGATCAGGGGAGAGGGGAGACCCAGTACTTC
CDR3 protein: CSARDQGRGETQYF

D gene: TRBD1
V gene: TRBV20-1
clone size: few
J gene: TRBJ1-5
CDR3 DNA: TGCAGTGCTAGATCACTCTCAGGGGGCCTTAAGCCCCAGCATTTT
CDR3 protein: CSARSLSGGLKPQHF